These 3 T cell receptor beta chains were sequenced from one sample in a study of cytomegalovirus exposure and HLA in healthy donors. Primers included in the PCR were 60 Vbeta and 13 Jbeta primers. This table comes from immunoSEQ multiplex PCR, and its TCRdb copy is limited to in-frame clones, with some not included. The sample has about 170,000 clones, roughly 80% seen once; the top ten hold roughly 1.9%. The sample was PBMCs. The source of these receptors is a female donor in good health and CMV-seronegative.

This clone was detected only a few times. The chain combines TRBV27 with TRBJ2-7; D gene uncertain. The CDR3 length is 12 residues. Germline V gene data show CDR1 as MNHEY and CDR2 as SMNVEV (reference sequence). The V end was cut by 4 bases, the J end by 5 bases, with 9 bases between. The CDR3 loop reads CASSSRRDEQYF. For the CDR3, the DNA is TGTGCCAGCAGTTCAAGGAGAGACGAGCAGTACTTC.

This chain connects TRBV6-5 to TRBJ1-2; D possibly corresponds to TRBD1 (6 bases). CDR1 and CDR2 from the germline V gene are MNHEY and SVGAGI. The CDR3 length is 16 residues. V lost 2 bases and J lost 4, with 17 bases in between. In DNA form, the CDR3 reads TGTGCCAGCAGTTACCGGGGACACGAACTGCCCTATGGCTACACCTTC. Translated, it gives CASSYRGHELPYGYTF.

This chain links TRBV2 with TRBJ2-1; the D gene is possibly TRBD2 (7 bases). Germline V gene lookup returns CDR1 SNHLY and CDR2 FYNNEI. V dropped 2 bases and J dropped 9 bases, with 14 bases sitting between them. The CDR3 length is 14 residues. The CDR3 here is CASSEWGGQVEQFF. CDR3 nucleotides: TGTGCCAGCAGTGAATGGGGGGGGCAGGTTGAGCAGTTCTTC.